The present T cell receptor (beta chain) was sequenced within a study of T cells in tuberculosis. The repertoire was sequenced with immunoSEQ multiplex PCR; TCRdb's copy has only in-frame clones and lacks some. Here the sample spans 35,000 to 45,000 clones, about 94% being singletons. The CDR3 covers 17 residues. J gave up 3 bases and V 2 bases, and 10 bases lay outside the gene matches. CDR1 SGHTS and CDR2 YDEGEE come from the germline V gene. The source of this sequence is a donor aged 5 to 30 with latent tuberculosis or without tuberculosis infection. Some clones in this sample may be carry-over from other donors' samples. Input material: PBMCs. This chain joins TRBV5-8 and TRBJ1-2, with TRBD1 matching over 10 bases. CDR3 sequence (DNA): TGTGCCAGCAGCTTACGCATCCGGACAGGGGGATACTATGGCTACACCTTC. It codes for CASSLRIRTGGYYGYTF.